This T cell receptor (beta chain) was observed in a study of CD8 T cells in Susac syndrome (dated by TCRdb to about 2019). About the study as a whole: Repertoire sequencing was used to test whether CD8+ T cell activation and differentiation in Susac syndrome was antigen driven. The study compared CD8+ T cell repertoire clonality among 11 to 12 healthy donors, 14 Susac syndrome patients and roughly 15 multiple sclerosis patients. What the work shows at the level of the full study, not this receptor alone: The number of individuals in the TCR sequencing and HLA analysis was recognized as being relatively small.

RNA was extracted using the RNeasy kit, and roughly 0.45 to 1 ug of the RNA was reverse transcribed with random hexamers. The immunoSEQ multiplex PCR assay, covering 54 Vbeta and 13 Jbeta segments, was used to amplify TCR beta CDR3 regions. PCR amplification bias was corrected by using a synthetic template baseline for primer optimization and computational correction. Under the source paper's analysis protocol: Reads were annotated to V, D and J genes according to IMGT and were analyzed with immunoSEQ Analyzer, with only productive sequences retained. Clonality was computed as one minus Shannon entropy normalized by log2 of the number of productive unique sequences. For each patient and control, public and private clones were evaluated among the 100 most prevalent clones. Susac-specific clones were defined as absent from healthy and MS cohorts, approximately 1,000 published viral clones and other ImmuneACCESS disease sequences. TCRdb reworked the public reads: Q25 trimming with fastp, MiXCR clone assembly, productive beta chains retained. Rows are combined by CDR3 protein, so each entry shows the most common genes and DNA. TCRdb's processing, not the authors', yielded these V and J calls. This sample gives 250,000 to 350,000 distinct CDR3 sequences in total; 70% to 90% of them show up just once. The ten most abundant clones make up 0.11% of the sample.

The germline ends are 10 bases apart after V is trimmed by 2 bases and J by 2 bases. The germline V gene encodes CDR1 DFQATT and CDR2 SNEGSKA (reference sequence). The CDR3 sequence holds 13 residues, the cysteine and phenylalanine included. Only the CDR3 DNA is retained, 39 bases long and in frame from the first base. About this clonotype: Its antigen specificity is not known. No much larger clone exists at a distance of one base, and base qualities are not known.

Peripheral blood CD8+ and CD4+ T cells from healthy donors, Susac syndrome patients and multiple sclerosis patients were profiled by high-throughput TCR beta sequencing. The multiple sclerosis controls were treatment-naive patients whose relapsing-remitting disease, either stable or active, fulfilled the revised McDonald criteria. Bulk CD8+ and CD4+ T cells were purified by magnetic negative isolation, whereas CD8+ TEMRA cells were enriched by FACS. Blood was collected in EDTA tubes and processed within 24 hours, with PBMCs isolated through density gradient centrifugation. PBMCs intended for TCR sequencing were frozen in liquid nitrogen and were later thawed in a 37 degrees C water bath. The sorted or isolated CD4+, CD8+ and CD8+ TEMRA cells had a purity of 90% or higher.

Source material: CD8+ T cells from PBMCs. The origin of this receptor is a human donor with multiple sclerosis. The rearrangement combines TRBV20-1 with TRBJ2-7; the D gene lacks a confident call. The CDR3 has the sequence CSARRNKAYEQYF. The DNA is as follows: TGCAGTGCTAGAAGAAATAAAGCCTACGAGCAGTACTTC.